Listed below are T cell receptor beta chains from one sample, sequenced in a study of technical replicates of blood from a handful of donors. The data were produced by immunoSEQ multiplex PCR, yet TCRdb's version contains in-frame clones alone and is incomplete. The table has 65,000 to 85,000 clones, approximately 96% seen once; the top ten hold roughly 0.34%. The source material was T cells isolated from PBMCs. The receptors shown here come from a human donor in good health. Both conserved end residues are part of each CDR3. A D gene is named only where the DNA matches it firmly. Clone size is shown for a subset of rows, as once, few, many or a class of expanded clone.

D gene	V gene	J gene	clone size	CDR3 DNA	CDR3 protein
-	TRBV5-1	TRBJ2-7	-	TGCGCCAGCAGCTTGAGCGGGCTGGCCTACGAGCAGTACTTC	CASSLSGLAYEQYF
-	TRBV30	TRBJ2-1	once	TGTGCCTGGTCTAGGGGCCCTTACAATGAGCAGTTCTTC	CAWSRGPYNEQFF
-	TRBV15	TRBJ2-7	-	TGTGCCACCAGCAGGGCAGGGCACGAGCAGTACTTC	CATSRAGHEQYF
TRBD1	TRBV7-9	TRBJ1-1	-	TGTGCCAGCAGCTTGACAGGGTTGGGAACTGAAGCTTTCTTT	CASSLTGLGTEAFF
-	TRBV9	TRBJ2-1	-	TGTGCCAGCAGCGTAGATTCGACGACGGGTCGGTTCTTC	CASSVDSTTGRFF
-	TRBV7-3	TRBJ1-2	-	TGTGCCAGCAGCTTAGATGGCAATACAGATGGCTACACCTTC	CASSLDGNTDGYTF
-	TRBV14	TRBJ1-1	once	TGTGCCAGCAGCCCAGCGGGACCTGAAGCTTTCTTT	CASSPAGPEAFF
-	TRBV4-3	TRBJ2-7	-	TGCGCCAGCAGCCAAGGAGACACGTCCTACGAGCAGTACTTC	CASSQGDTSYEQYF
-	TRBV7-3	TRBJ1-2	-	TGTGCCAGCAGCTTAACGTCTACAGGTCCCTATGGCTACACCTTC	CASSLTSTGPYGYTF
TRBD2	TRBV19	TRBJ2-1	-	TGTGCCAGTAGTATGGGGCGGGAGGTAGACAATGAGCAGTTCTTC	CASSMGREVDNEQFF
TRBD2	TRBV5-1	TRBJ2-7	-	TGCGCCAGCAGCTTTTTCGAGCGGGAGTCATACGAGCAGTACTTC	CASSFFERESYEQYF
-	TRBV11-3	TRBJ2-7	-	TGTGCCAGCAGCTCGAAACCGACAGGATTGGGGGAGCAGTACTTC	CASSSKPTGLGEQYF
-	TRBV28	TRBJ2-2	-	TGTGCCAGCGCCTGGGCAGTAAACACCGGGGAGCTGTTTTTT	CASAWAVNTGELFF
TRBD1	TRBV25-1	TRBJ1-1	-	TGTGCCAGCACTGCGGGGACAGGGTATTCTACTGAAGCTTTCTTT	CASTAGTGYSTEAFF
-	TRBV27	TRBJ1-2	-	TGTGCCAGCAGTCCCGACAGGATCTATGGCTACACCTTC	CASSPDRIYGYTF
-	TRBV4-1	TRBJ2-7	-	TGCGCCAGCAGCCTAAGGGGCACCTACGAGCAGTACTTC	CASSLRGTYEQYF
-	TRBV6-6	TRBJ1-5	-	TGTGCCAGCAGTTACTCGGCGGATACTAGCAATCAGCCCCAGCATTTT	CASSYSADTSNQPQHF
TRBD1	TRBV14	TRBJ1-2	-	TGTGCCAGCAGCCAAGATAACAGGGGCCATGGCTACACCTTC	CASSQDNRGHGYTF
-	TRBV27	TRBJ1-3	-	TGTGCCAGCAGACTACCCAAGGACCGAGGGGGGGGCACCATATATTTT	CASRLPKDRGGGTIYF
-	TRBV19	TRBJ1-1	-	TGTGCCAGTAGTACTTACACTGAAGCTTTCTTT	CASSTYTEAFF
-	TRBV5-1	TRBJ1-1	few	TGCGCCAGCAGGACAGGAGTTATGAACACTGAAGCTTTCTTT	CASRTGVMNTEAFF
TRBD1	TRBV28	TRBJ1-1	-	TGTGCCAGCAGATATAACAGGGGTACTGAAGCTTTCTTT	CASRYNRGTEAFF
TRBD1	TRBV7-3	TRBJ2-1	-	TGTGCCAGCAGCCAGGGACAGGGGGGTATCAATGAGCAGTTCTTC	CASSQGQGGINEQFF
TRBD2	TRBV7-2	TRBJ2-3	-	TGTGCCAGCAGCTGGACATGGACTAGCGGGAGCACAGATACGCAGTATTTT	CASSWTWTSGSTDTQYF
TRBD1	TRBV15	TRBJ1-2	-	TGTGCCACCAGCATGGGACAGGGGGCTTATGGCTACACCTTC	CATSMGQGAYGYTF
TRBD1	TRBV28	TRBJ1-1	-	TGTGCCAGCAGTCAAGGGGACAGGGTAAACACTGAAGCTTTCTTT	CASSQGDRVNTEAFF
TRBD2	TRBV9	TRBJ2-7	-	TGTGCCAGCGGGCCGGGACTAGCCTTCTACGAGCAGTACTTC	CASGPGLAFYEQYF
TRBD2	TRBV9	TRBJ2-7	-	TGTGCCAGCAGCGTAGCGCTAGCGGGAGGCTCCTACGAGCAGTACTTC	CASSVALAGGSYEQYF
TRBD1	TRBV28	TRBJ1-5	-	TGTGCCAGCAGCAGGGGGGAGTATGGACAGCCCCAGCATTTT	CASSRGEYGQPQHF
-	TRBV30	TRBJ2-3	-	TGTGCCTGGGATAGGAGGGCAGATACGCAGTATTTT	CAWDRRADTQYF
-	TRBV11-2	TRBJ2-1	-	TGTGCCAGCAGCTTAGTCGGGGGTACCTACAATGAGCAGTTCTTC	CASSLVGGTYNEQFF
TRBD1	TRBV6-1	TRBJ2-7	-	TGTGCCACCCCGGGACAGGGCTACGAGCAGTACTTC	CATPGQGYEQYF
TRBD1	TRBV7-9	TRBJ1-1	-	TGTGCCAGCAGTTCGGGACAGGTCGCAGCTGAAGCTTTCTTT	CASSSGQVAAEAFF
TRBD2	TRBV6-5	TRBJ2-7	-	TGTGCCAGCAGGTATACTAGCGGGAGGTCCTACGAGCAGTACTTC	CASRYTSGRSYEQYF
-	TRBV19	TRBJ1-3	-	TGTGCCAGTAGTATTAGTGGCTCTGGAAACACCATATATTTT	CASSISGSGNTIYF
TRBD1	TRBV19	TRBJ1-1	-	TGTGCCAGTAGTTCCACAGGGGGCACTGAAGCTTTCTTT	CASSSTGGTEAFF
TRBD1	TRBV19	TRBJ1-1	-	TGTGCCAGTAGTCCCCAACAGGGGAGCACTGAAGCTTTCTTT	CASSPQQGSTEAFF
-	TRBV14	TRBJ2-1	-	TGTGCCAGCAGCTTTGGAGGGGCTAGTGAGCAGTTCTTC	CASSFGGASEQFF
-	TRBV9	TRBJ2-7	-	TGTGCCAGCAGCGTAGGGGACTTAAATCCCTACGAGCAGTACTTC	CASSVGDLNPYEQYF
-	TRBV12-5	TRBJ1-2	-	TGTGCTAGTGGTTTGGTAGTAGGGGTATTTAACTATGGCTACACCTTC	CASGLVVGVFNYGYTF
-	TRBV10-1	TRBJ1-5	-	TGCGCCAGCACACAGTATAGCAATCAGCCCCAGCATTTT	CASTQYSNQPQHF
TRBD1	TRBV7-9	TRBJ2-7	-	TGTGCCAGCAGCCCGACAGGGTACGAGCAGTACTTC	CASSPTGYEQYF
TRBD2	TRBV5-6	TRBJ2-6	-	TGTGCCAGCAGCCGGACCGGGGGGTTGCTTTCTGGGGCCAACGTCCTGACTTTC	CASSRTGGLLSGANVLTF
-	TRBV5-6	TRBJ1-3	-	TGTGCCAGCAGCTACCAAACAGGGATTGGAAACACCATATATTTT	CASSYQTGIGNTIYF
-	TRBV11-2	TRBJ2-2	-	TGTGCCAGCAGTTCCCTGTTGACCGGGGAGCTGTTTTTT	CASSSLLTGELFF
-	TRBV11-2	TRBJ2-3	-	TGTGCCAGCAGCGCCCGGACAGCTAACACAGATACGCAGTATTTT	CASSARTANTDTQYF
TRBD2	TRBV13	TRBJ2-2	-	TGTGCCAGCAGCCTTAGACTAGCTAACACCGGGGAGCTGTTTTTT	CASSLRLANTGELFF